What follows describes a single T cell receptor beta chain. The data are from a study of blood T cell repertoires in COVID-19. The table came from immunoSEQ multiplex PCR; TCRdb's copy has only in-frame clones and leaves some out. The sample records tens of thousands of clones, around 85% being singletons. The V end was cut by 2 bases, the J end by 2 bases, with 11 bases between. The CDR3 is 14 amino acids. Per germline, CDR1 SGDLS and CDR2 YYNGEE. The gene calls are TRBV9 and TRBJ2-7; TRBD2 is a possible D gene (5 bases). Material: peripheral blood. The clonotype comes from a woman of 80 years or more with acute or convalescent COVID-19. The CDR3 nucleotides are TGTGCCAGCAGCGTGAGGGCCGGCCCCTACGAGCAGTACTTC. It yields the protein CASSVRAGPYEQYF.